This entry lists 32 T cell receptor beta chains sequenced from one sample in a study of blood T cell repertoires in COVID-19 (TCRdb year 2020). Library creation used the immunoSEQ multiplex PCR assay. TCRdb mirrors the immuneACCESS table, restricted to in-frame sequences. Some clones are absent from its copies; in checked studies, under half trace to an unresolved V gene, and the reason for the others is unknown. The sample records approximately 450,000 clones, 80% to 90% of which are singletons. 4% to 5.5% of the sample is held by the ten biggest clonotypes. The sample consisted of peripheral blood. These receptors came from a woman under 40 with acute or convalescent COVID-19.

The chain couples TRBV18 to TRBJ1-1; 11 bases align to TRBD1. CDR3 length: 16 amino acids. The germline CDR1 and CDR2 sequences are KGHSH and LQKENI. V trimming: 4 bases; J trimming: 5 bases; junction bases outside the gene matches: 9. CDR3 nucleotides: TGTGCCAGCTCACTGTTGGACAGGGGGCTCGGGACTGAAGCTTTCTTT. It is translated as CASSLLDRGLGTEAFF.

This clone was picked up a small number of times. The chain carries TRBV19 and TRBJ2-7; the D gene is possibly TRBD1 (6 bases). This CDR3 region has 13 residues. With 6 bases removed from V and 7 bases from J, the gap between germline ends came to 16 bases. Germline loops: CDR1 LNHDA, CDR2 SQIVND (reference sequence). In DNA form, the CDR3 reads TGTGCCAGTAGGATTACAGGGACGCCGGAGCAGTACTTC. This encodes CASRITGTPEQYF.

V is TRBV7-9 and J is TRBJ2-1; TRBD2 might be the D (5 bases). The V end was cut by 5 bases, the J end by 9 bases, with 8 bases between. The CDR3 has 11 amino acids. Germline V CDR1 and CDR2: SEHNR, FQNEAQ (reference sequence). The CDR3 DNA follows: TGTGCCAGCAGCCGGGGTGCTGAGCAGTTCTTC. Translation gives CASSRGAEQFF.

The chain recombines TRBV5-1 with TRBJ2-5; TRBD2 matches 9 bases. The germline CDR1 and CDR2 sequences are SGHRS and YFSETQ. J lost 4 bases, V lost 1 base, and 5 bases had no gene match. The CDR3 length is 15 residues. The CDR3: CASSLRAGGGETQYF. The CDR3 DNA reads as TGCGCCAGCAGCTTGAGGGCGGGAGGGGGAGAGACCCAGTACTTC. Together with reference TRBV5-1 and TRBJ2-5, the CDR3 gives the full variable domain: KAGVTQTPRYLIKTRGQQVTLSCSPISGHRSVSWYQQTPGQGLQFLFEYFSETQRNKGNFPGRFSGRQFSNSRSEMNVSTLELGDSALYLCASSLRAGGGETQYFGPGTRLLVL.

The gene calls are TRBV7-8 and TRBJ2-3; unclear D gene. This CDR3 has 13 residues. Germline CDR1 reads SGHVS; CDR2 reads FQNEAQ. V lost 6 bases, J lost 5 bases, and 12 bases lay in between. Written as DNA, the CDR3 is TGTGCCAGCAGGCCGGGTGGTGTAGATACGCAGTATTTT. Translated: CASRPGGVDTQYF.

The rearrangement uses TRBV5-1 and TRBJ2-3; possibly TRBD2 for D (6 bases). Trimming left V 0 bases short and J 5 bases short, with 10 bases between. CDR1 and CDR2 (germline): SGHRS, YFSETQ. The CDR3 spans 14 residues. CDR3 DNA sequence: TGCGCCAGCAGCTTGGGACTAGAAGGAGATACGCAGTATTTT. This sequence encodes CASSLGLEGDTQYF.

CDR3 loop: CASRPELLIEAFF. In DNA, the CDR3 is TGTGCCAGCAGACCCGAATTGCTAATTGAAGCTTTCTTT. V and J are TRBV12-3 or TRBV12-4 and TRBJ1-1; D ambiguous. The CDR3 sequence is 13 residues long. V lost 6 bases and J 7 bases, leaving 15 bases between the germline ends.

The chain is built from TRBV9 and TRBJ1-6; D not certain. With 0 bases removed from V and 10 bases from J, the gap between germline ends came to 17 bases. CDR1 is SGDLS, CDR2 YYNGEE, per germline. CDR3 length: 16 amino acids. The CDR3 DNA is TGTGCCAGCAGCGTAGGGGTCGGGGTAGTGGGCTCACCCCTCCACTTT. Translated: CASSVGVGVVGSPLHF. Using reference TRBV9 and TRBJ1-6 for the parts outside the CDR3, the full variable domain is DSGVTQTPKHLITATGQRVTLRCSPRSGDLSVYWYQQSLDQGLQFLIQYYNGEERAKGNILERFSAQQFPDLHSELNLSSLELGDSALYFCASSVGVGVVGSPLHFGNGTRLTVT.

The DNA of the CDR3 is TGCGCCAGCAGCGGACAGTCCTACAATGAGCAGTTCTTC. Translated: CASSGQSYNEQFF. The J gene is TRBJ2-1, the V gene TRBV5-1; weak D call: TRBD1 (6 bases). The length of the CDR3 is 13 residues. Trimming removed 4 bases at V and 1 base at J, with 6 bases between. CDR1 is SGHRS, CDR2 YFSETQ, per germline.

The chain employs TRBV6-2 or TRBV6-3 and TRBJ2-3; D may be TRBD2 (6 bases). V was shortened by 3 bases and J by 5 bases, with 18 bases between the two germline ends. The germline V gene encodes CDR1 MNHEY and CDR2 SVGEGT. The CDR3 is made up of 16 amino acids. CDR3 nucleotides: TGTGCCAGCAGTTATGAAGACGGGGGAGCCGTAGATACGCAGTATTTT. It yields the protein CASSYEDGGAVDTQYF.

This clone was counted between two and nine times. The chain links TRBV5-1 to TRBJ2-2; tentative D call: TRBD2 (6 bases). The CDR3 is made up of 16 amino acids. Trimming pared 0 bases from V and 0 bases from J, leaving 9 bases between. In germline, CDR1 is SGHRS, CDR2 YFSETQ. DNA for the CDR3: TGCGCCAGCAGCTTGGGGCGGGGATCGAACACCGGGGAGCTGTTTTTT. Translated, it gives CASSLGRGSNTGELFF.

The genes are TRBV7-8 and TRBJ1-5, with 7 bases matching TRBD1. The V gene's germline CDR1 is SGHVS and CDR2 FQNEAQ. The V segment lost 0 bases and the J segment 7 bases; nucleotides outside the gene matches: 0. CDR3 length: 13 amino acids. The DNA for the CDR3 is TGTGCCAGCAGCTTAGCAGGGGGCCAGCCCCAGCATTTT. Translation gives CASSLAGGQPQHF.

The chain combines TRBV19 with TRBJ2-7; maybe TRBD1 (5 bases). V lost 6 bases and J 3 bases, leaving 12 bases between the germline ends. Germline CDR1 is LNHDA and CDR2 is SQIVND (reference sequence). This CDR3 is 13 amino acids long. CDR3 nucleotide sequence: TGTGCCAGTAGCCCGACAGCAAACTACGAGCAGTACTTC. Amino acids: CASSPTANYEQYF.

The J gene is TRBJ2-1, the V gene TRBV9; D might be TRBD1 (6 bases). The germline V gene encodes CDR1 SGDLS and CDR2 YYNGEE. V was clipped by 0 bases and J by 3 bases, with 16 bases between them. CDR3 length: 17 residues. The DNA of the CDR3 is TGTGCCAGCAGCGTAGAGGGGAAACAGGGAATCTACAATGAGCAGTTCTTC. This sequence encodes CASSVEGKQGIYNEQFF.

The gene calls are TRBV18 and TRBJ1-4; D is possibly TRBD1 (6 bases). Trimming pared 4 bases from V and 3 bases from J, leaving 12 bases between. Germline lookup yields CDR1 KGHSH and CDR2 LQKENI. The CDR3 length is 15 residues. The CDR3 reads CASSQQGVSNEKLFF. CDR3 in DNA: TGTGCCAGCTCACAACAGGGAGTGTCTAATGAAAAACTGTTTTTT.

The chain employs TRBV3-1 (or the pseudogene TRBV3-2) and TRBJ2-3, with 8 bases fitting TRBD2. CDR3 length: 20 residues. In germline, CDR1 is LGHDT, CDR2 YNNKEL (reference sequence). V trimming: 0 bases; J trimming: 0 bases; junction bases outside the gene matches: 14. Here the CDR3 reads CASSQEAGLGLLTSTDTQYF. The CDR3 DNA reads TGTGCCAGCAGCCAAGAGGCGGGACTAGGTCTTTTAACTAGCACAGATACGCAGTATTTT.

The chain recombines TRBV12-3 or TRBV12-4 with TRBJ2-1; TRBD2 agrees at 13 bases. The CDR3 sequence is 13 residues long. Germline trimming cut 6 bases from V and 8 bases from J; bases unmatched to any gene: 1. Here the CDR3 DNA reads TGTGCCAGCAGCGGGACTAGCGGGGATGAGCAGTTCTTC. Translating it yields CASSGTSGDEQFF.

CDR3: CAWTAEPPLAGGAGYEVKLFF. CDR3 DNA sequence: TGTGCCTGGACCGCCGAACCCCCCCTCGCGGGGGGCGCAGGCTATGAAGTAAAACTGTTTTTT. The chain links TRBV30 to TRBJ1-4, with D possibly matching TRBD1 (6 bases). The germline V gene has CDR1 GTSNPN and CDR2 SVGIG (reference sequence). The CDR3 length is 21 residues. The V end was cut by 4 bases, the J end by 10 bases, with 40 bases between.

The chain combines TRBV7-8 with TRBJ2-7; the D gene is possibly TRBD1 (5 bases). V was clipped by 3 bases and J by 6 bases, with 15 bases between them. The length of the CDR3 is 14 residues. CDR1 is SGHVS, CDR2 FQNEAQ, per germline. DNA for the CDR3: TGTGCCAGCAGCTTTCAGGACAAGACTCCCGAGCAGTACTTC. Protein product: CASSFQDKTPEQYF.

The chain combines TRBV29-1 with TRBJ2-3; 10 nucleotides line up with TRBD2. J gave up 9 bases and V 2 bases, and 14 bases lay outside the gene matches. The CDR3 has 16 residues. Germline lookup yields CDR1 SQVTM and CDR2 ANQGSEA. CDR3 nucleotides: TGCAGCGTTGAACTGAGAACTAGCGGGGAATTCGGCACGCAGTATTTT. Amino acid sequence: CSVELRTSGEFGTQYF.

The CDR3 DNA reads as TGTGCCAGCAGTGAGATAGCGGGGGGGCCGACAGATACGCAGTATTTT. It specifies CASSEIAGGPTDTQYF. The chain has TRBV6-1 and TRBJ2-3, with 11 bases identical to TRBD2. Trimming removed 3 bases from V and 3 bases from J; junction bases left unmatched: 5. The CDR3 consists of 16 residues. Germline loops: CDR1 MNHNS, CDR2 SASEGT.

The chain couples TRBV25-1 to TRBJ1-1; 10 bases fit TRBD1. J gave up 2 bases and V 3 bases, and 6 bases lay outside the gene matches. The germline gives CDR1 MGHDK, CDR2 SYGVNS. The CDR3 spans 16 residues. The CDR3 is CASSDIRDRGNTEAFF. DNA for the CDR3: TGTGCCAGCAGTGATATCCGGGACAGGGGTAACACTGAAGCTTTCTTT.

This clone appeared a few times. Other DNA sequences of this sample code for an identical CDR3. The chain uses TRBV27 and TRBJ1-1; the D gene is possibly TRBD1 (5 bases). The CDR3 runs to 14 residues. Germline V gives CDR1 MNHEY, CDR2 SMNVEV (reference sequence). Trimming cost V 3 bases and J 1 base, with 9 bases left between them. CDR3: CASSFGGGNTEAFF. The CDR3 nucleotides are TGTGCCAGCAGTTTTGGGGGAGGGAACACTGAAGCTTTCTTT.

Worth noting for this clone: This sample includes further DNA sequences coding for the same CDR3. The rearrangement uses TRBV4-1 and TRBJ2-7, with 10 nucleotides matching TRBD2. The CDR3 covers 15 residues. J was trimmed by 4 bases and V by 1 base; bases with no gene match: 4. CDR1 and CDR2 (germline): MGHRA, YSYEKL. CDR3 nucleotides: TGCGCCAGCAGCCAAGGACTAGCGGGTACTTACGAGCAGTACTTC. Translating gives CASSQGLAGTYEQYF.

The V call is TRBV7-3, the J call TRBJ2-3, with 7 bases matching TRBD1. The germline CDR1 and CDR2 sequences are SGHTA and FQGTGA. V shed 5 bases and J 2 bases; nucleotides not matched to a gene: 7. The CDR3 has 15 residues. Written as DNA, the CDR3 is TGTGCCAGCAGCCCACAGGGGATTACCACAGATACGCAGTATTTT. This sequence encodes CASSPQGITTDTQYF.

The J gene is TRBJ2-3, the V gene TRBV4-1, with 10 positions matching TRBD2. CDR1 is MGHRA and CDR2 is YSYEKL in the germline V gene. J lost 2 bases, V lost 4 bases, and 6 bases had no gene match. The CDR3 has 16 residues. The CDR3 DNA reads TGCGCCAGCAGCCCTCGGACTAGCGGAAACACAGATACGCAGTATTTT. It translates to CASSPRTSGNTDTQYF.

This clone was counted only a few times. The chain joins TRBV2 to TRBJ1-4; 10 positions match TRBD1. The CDR3 length is 17 residues. V shed 10 bases and J 1 base; nucleotides not matched to a gene: 12. CDR1 is SNHLY and CDR2 is FYNNEI in the germline V gene. CDR3 sequence: CAISDRGSTETNEKLFF. The CDR3 DNA reads as TGTGCCATCTCGGACAGGGGGTCTACCGAAACTAATGAAAAACTGTTTTTT.

Only one count was recorded for this clone. The chain uses TRBV5-1 and TRBJ2-5; tentatively, D is TRBD2 (5 bases). Per germline, CDR1 SGHRS and CDR2 YFSETQ. The length of the CDR3 is 14 residues. Trimming stripped 0 bases from V and 5 bases from J, with 11 bases between. CDR3 sequence reads: CASSLGSSGETQYF. CDR3 in DNA: TGCGCCAGCAGCTTGGGATCGTCGGGGGAGACCCAGTACTTC.

This chain uses TRBV30 with TRBJ2-1; D may be TRBD2 (6 bases). The CDR3 length is 12 residues. The germline CDR1 and CDR2 sequences are GTSNPN and SVGIG (reference sequence). V lost 4 bases and J 7 bases, leaving 11 bases between the germline ends. The CDR3 nucleotides are TGTGCCTGGACCCTTAGCGGTAATGAGCAGTTCTTC. As protein: CAWTLSGNEQFF.

To note about this clone: Relative to the germline gene, one junction end is altered; a read error may explain this. The genes are TRBV30 and TRBJ1-1; the D gene is possibly TRBD1 (6 bases). The CDR3 is 14 amino acids. Germline-derived CDR1 and CDR2 are GTSNPN and SVGIG (reference sequence). This CDR3 reads CAWSVSPGPGGGGF. The CDR3 DNA reads as TGTGCCTGGAGTGTATCCCCGGGACCGGGAGGGGGAGGCTTT.

Worth noting for this clone: Other DNA sequences from this sample encode an identical CDR3 as well. V usage is TRBV28 and J usage is TRBJ2-3; no definite D call. Germline V lookup: CDR1 MDHEN, CDR2 SYDVKM. V lost 1 base, J lost 0 bases, and 2 bases lay in between. This CDR3 has 13 residues. The CDR3 region is CASSLSSTDTQYF. Here the CDR3 DNA reads TGTGCCAGCAGTTTATCGAGCACAGATACGCAGTATTTT.

The chain links TRBV6-5 to TRBJ1-5, with no clear D. Germline lookup yields CDR1 MNHEY and CDR2 SVGAGI. This CDR3 spans 13 amino acids. Trimming pared 1 base from V and 5 bases from J, leaving 6 bases between. The CDR3 protein is CASSYLRDQPQHF. CDR3 nucleotide sequence: TGTGCCAGCAGTTACTTGAGGGATCAGCCCCAGCATTTT.